This record concerns one TCR beta chain sequence. The data stem from a study of blood T cell repertoires in COVID-19. Study overall: From T cells, B-cell-depleted T cells, or PBMCs came the material, which was cDNA or gDNA.

This CDR3 is built from 13 residues. Germline V gene data show CDR1 as LNHDA and CDR2 as SQIVND (reference sequence). The V end was cut by 4 bases, the J end by 5 bases, with 11 bases between. Source study methods: Reference gene primer amplification in the assay estimated nucleated cell counts. Method: immunoSEQ multiplex PCR; TCRdb's copy keeps in-frame clones and lacks some. V and J calls and clone size come straight from that table; D and trimming were deduced from the DNA. The sample holds over 65,000 clones, roughly 90% seen once. The source is an elderly woman with acute or convalescent COVID-19. The gene calls are TRBV19 and TRBJ1-1; maybe TRBD1 (6 bases). Sequencing input: peripheral blood. CDR3 sequence (DNA): TGTGCCAGTAGTACAACAAGGGGGACTGAAGCTTTCTTT. Its translation is CASSTTRGTEAFF.